This T cell receptor (beta chain) comes out of a study of CD8+ T cells in alopecia areata. Whole-study findings and limits: Clarity of TCR sharing across patients fell short of that in mice, possibly HLA-related. Elevated clonality characterized lesional scalp relative to normal scalp, particularly in alopecia totalis/universalis.

In regard to this clone: What it binds is not known.

cDNA prepared by RNA extraction and subsequent reverse transcription served as the template for sequencing. Sequencing was performed with immunoSEQ multiplex PCR; in TCRdb, only in-frame clones are kept and a portion is missing. Altogether about 99,000 clones are present, around 50% being singletons, with the ten largest covering around 9%. The TCR comes from a human donor in good health. The source material was CD4+ T cells sorted from blood.

The CDR3, as DNA: TGTGCCAGCAGCCTCCGGTTGGACGGGGAGCTGTTTTTT. Translation gives CASSLRLDGELFF. The J gene is TRBJ2-2, the V gene TRBV11-3; D is unclear. The CDR3 loop spans 13 amino acids. Germline-derived CDR1 and CDR2 are SGHNT and YENEEA. Trimming stripped 5 bases from V and 7 bases from J, with 11 bases between. Full variable domain (remainder filled in from reference TRBV11-3 and TRBJ2-2): EAGVVQSPRYKIIEKKQPVAFWCNPISGHNTLYWYLQNLGQGPELLIRYENEEAVDDSQLPKDRFSAERLKGVDSTLKIQPAELGDSAVYLCASSLRLDGELFFGEGSRLTVL.